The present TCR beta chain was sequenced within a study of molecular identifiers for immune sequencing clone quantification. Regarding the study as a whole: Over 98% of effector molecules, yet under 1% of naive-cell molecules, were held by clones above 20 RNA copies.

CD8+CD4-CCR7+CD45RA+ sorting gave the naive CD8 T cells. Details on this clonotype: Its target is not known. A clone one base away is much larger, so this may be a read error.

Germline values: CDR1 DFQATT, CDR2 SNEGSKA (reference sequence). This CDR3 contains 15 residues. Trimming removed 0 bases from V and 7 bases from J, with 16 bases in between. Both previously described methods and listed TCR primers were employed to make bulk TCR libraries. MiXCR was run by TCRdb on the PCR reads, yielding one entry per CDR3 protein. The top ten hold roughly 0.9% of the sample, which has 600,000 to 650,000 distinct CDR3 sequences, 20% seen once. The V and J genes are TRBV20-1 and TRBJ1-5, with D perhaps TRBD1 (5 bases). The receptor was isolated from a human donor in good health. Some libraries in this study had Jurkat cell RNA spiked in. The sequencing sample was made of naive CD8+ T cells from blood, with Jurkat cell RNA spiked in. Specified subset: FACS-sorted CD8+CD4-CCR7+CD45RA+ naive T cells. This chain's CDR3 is CSARDPPRVGQPQHF. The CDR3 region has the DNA TGCAGTGCTAGAGATCCCCCCAGGGTAGGGCAGCCCCAGCATTTT.